The 13 T cell receptor beta chains given below trace back to one sample, sequenced in a study of T cell clusters in autoimmune cytopenias. Multiplex touch-down PCR amplified TRB using TRB-A and TRB-B pools in one tube. With the multiplex PCR reads reprocessed, TCRdb shows one record per CDR3 protein and no DNA. The sample holds roughly 4,700 distinct CDR3 sequences. TRB amplification used around 0.25 ug of peripheral blood genomic DNA. The same specimen was also included in a second study, on T cell repertoires in aging, cancer and after chemotherapy.

Sample: peripheral blood. The receptors shown here come from a human donor in good health.

The V call is TRBV24-1, the J call TRBJ1-5; TCRdb selects TRBD1, and the lack of DNA leaves this call unchecked. The CDR3 has 15 residues. The germline V gene has CDR1 KGHDR and CDR2 SFDVKD. CDR3 residues: CATAGIESRDQPQHF.

According to its frequency, this clonotype is medium-sized. This chain uses TRBV19 with TRBJ2-5; TCRdb picks TRBD1, but there is no DNA to check that call. Germline-derived CDR1 and CDR2 are LNHDA and SQIVND (reference sequence). CDR3 length: 15 residues. The CDR3 is CASSYTRDHQETQYF. The variable domain in full, completed from reference TRBV19 and TRBJ2-5, reads DGGITQSPKYLFRKEGQNVTLSCEQNLNHDAMYWYRQDPGQGLRLIYYSQIVNDFQKGDIAEGYSVSREKKESFPLTVTSAQKNPTAFYLCASSYTRDHQETQYFGPGTRLLVL.

The chain has TRBV5-1 and TRBJ1-5. Germline values: CDR1 SGHRS, CDR2 YFSETQ. This CDR3 has 15 amino acids. The CDR3 sequence is CASSLGDYSNQPQHF.

The chain carries TRBV6-2 or TRBV6-3 and TRBJ1-4; TCRdb's D call of TRBD1 is untestable without DNA. The germline V gene has CDR1 MNHEY and CDR2 SVGEGT. The CDR3 consists of 14 residues. The CDR3 spells CASRTGTGNEKLFF.

The chain has TRBV27 and TRBJ1-2. Germline V gene data show CDR1 as MNHEY and CDR2 as SMNVEV (reference sequence). The CDR3 sequence is 12 residues long. CDR3 in amino acids: CASKTEISGYTF.

This clonotype is deemed medium-sized by its frequency. The rearrangement links TRBV6-6 to TRBJ1-3; TCRdb indicates TRBD1, and absent DNA this call remains unverified. The CDR3 spans 14 residues. CDR1 and CDR2 from the germline V gene are MNHNY and SVGAGI (reference sequence). The CDR3 sequence: CASKQGGGFGTIYF.

The chain couples TRBV7-2 to TRBJ2-1. The germline V gene encodes CDR1 SGHTA and CDR2 FQGNSA. The CDR3 runs 13 residues. The CDR3 region is CASSFQRYNEQFF.

This CDR3 is CASSPSPGLAGGRGETQYF. The chain combines TRBV6-5 with TRBJ2-5; TCRdb's D gene call, TRBD2, goes unchecked for lack of DNA. The V gene's germline CDR1 is MNHEY and CDR2 SVGAGI. The CDR3 has 19 amino acids.

The J gene is TRBJ2-7, the V gene TRBV10-3; checking the TCRdb D call of TRBD1 is not possible without DNA. The CDR3 consists of 14 residues. The germline gives CDR1 ENHRY, CDR2 SYGVKD. CDR3: CAIRTGTVVDEQYF.

The rearrangement links TRBV19 to TRBJ1-2. CDR1 is LNHDA, CDR2 SQIVND, per germline (reference sequence). The CDR3 runs to 15 residues. The chain's CDR3 is CASSIGPKANYGYTF.

The chain is built from TRBV10-3 and TRBJ2-1; TCRdb gives TRBD2 as the D gene, but with no DNA this cannot be confirmed. Germline CDR1 ENHRY, CDR2 SYGVKD. This CDR3 comprises 14 residues. The CDR3: CAIRVEGRNNEQFF.

The V gene is TRBV20-1, the J gene TRBJ2-1; TCRdb's D gene call, TRBD2, goes unchecked for lack of DNA. Germline assignment: CDR1 DFQATT and CDR2 SNEGSKA (reference sequence). This CDR3 is 14 amino acids long. The CDR3 loop reads CSARASGGGALPFF.

The rearrangement links TRBV6-2 or TRBV6-3 to TRBJ2-7. The V gene's germline CDR1 is MNHEY and CDR2 SVGEGT. The CDR3 is 13 amino acids. The CDR3 loop reads CASSYQQIYEQYF.